These 16 T cell receptor beta chains were all obtained from the same sample, sequenced in a study of blood T cells in healthy people across ages. Combining a sample-barcoded 5' primer with a J-beta primer mix, a second PCR ran for about 6 to 12 cycles. One entry per CDR3 protein results from TCRdb running MiXCR on the 5' RACE reads. The sample carries fewer than 900,000 distinct CDR3 sequences, around 48% recorded once. The source material was blood. The receptors come from a woman in her sixties or seventies in good health.

This clonotype was seen a single time. The chain combines TRBV9 with TRBJ2-1, with TRBD1 identical over 10 bases. After removal of 3 bases from V and 7 bases from J, the junction contained 7 bases not matched to a gene. Germline-derived CDR1 and CDR2 are SGDLS and YYNGEE. The CDR3 covers 15 residues. The CDR3 loop reads CASSALRDRGNEQFF. CDR3 bases: TGTGCCAGCAGCGCGCTCCGGGACAGGGGAAATGAGCAGTTCTTC.

A few counts support this clonotype. The J gene is TRBJ1-2, the V gene TRBV14; TRBD1 is a possible D gene (5 bases). CDR1 is SGHDN and CDR2 is FVKESK in the germline V gene. Trimming removed 3 bases from V and 5 bases from J, with 16 bases in between. This CDR3 region has 15 residues. DNA of the CDR3: TGTGCCAGCAGCCACCAGGGCCTAGGGGTATATGGCTACACCTTC. Protein product: CASSHQGLGVYGYTF.

The chain employs TRBV20-1 and TRBJ2-7; D unclear. Matching the DNA end better, TRBJ2-5 makes the J call doubtful. The CDR3 has 16 amino acids. CDR1 is DFQATT, CDR2 SNEGSKA, per germline (reference sequence). The CDR3, as DNA: TGCAGTGCTAGAGATCTCGAACGGACGATTGGGGAGACCCAGTACTTC. This translates into CSARDLERTIGETQYF.

There are a few counts of this clonotype. This chain links TRBV7-3 with TRBJ2-3; the D is unclear. This CDR3 has 14 residues. Germline V gives CDR1 SGHTA, CDR2 FQGTGA. The ends were cut back, 2 bases at V and 6 bases at J, with 12 bases in the middle. The CDR3 sequence: CASSLSVHADTQYF. DNA for the CDR3: TGTGCCAGCAGCTTATCGGTTCATGCTGATACGCAGTATTTT.

This clonotype was detected a few times. J is TRBJ2-1 and V is TRBV10-3; D is undetermined. V was pared by 4 bases and J by 1 base, with 17 bases between. CDR1 is ENHRY, CDR2 SYGVKD, per germline. The CDR3 spans 17 residues. The CDR3 loop reads CAISALLPRASYNEQFF. CDR3 coding DNA: TGTGCCATCAGTGCCCTACTCCCTAGAGCATCCTACAATGAGCAGTTCTTC.

On this clonotype: One end of the junction fails to match germline, which may point to a read error. V gene TRBV7-9 combines with J gene TRBJ2-1, with 7 bases identical to TRBD2. The CDR3 is made up of 15 amino acids. Germline CDR1 reads SEHNR; CDR2 reads FQNEAQ (reference sequence). CDR3 nucleotides: TGTGCCAGCAACTTAGAGGGAGGGCCTTACAATGAGCAGTTCTTC. Protein: CASNLEGGPYNEQFF.

The rearrangement links TRBV5-1 to TRBJ1-2; D remains ambiguous. V was pared by 4 bases and J by 2 bases, with 12 bases between. Germline CDR1 and CDR2: SGHRS and YFSETQ. CDR3 size: 14 residues. CDR3 amino acids: CASSPSDGNYGYTF. The CDR3 bases are TGCGCCAGCAGCCCCTCGGACGGGAACTATGGCTACACCTTC.

This chain connects TRBV30 to TRBJ2-7, with D tentatively TRBD1 (6 bases). Deletions cut 5 bases from V and 6 bases from J, with 8 bases between. Germline CDR1 and CDR2: GTSNPN and SVGIG (reference sequence). CDR3 length: 10 residues. As DNA, the CDR3 is TGTGCCTGGGCCAGGGGCGAGCAGTACTTC. Its translation is CAWARGEQYF.

V is TRBV12-3 or TRBV12-4 and J is TRBJ2-1; 13 bases are shared with TRBD2. The CDR3 sequence is 19 residues long. With V trimmed by 2 bases and J by 1 base, 8 bases remained unmatched. This CDR3 reads CASSLWGLAGSGSYNEQFF. CDR3 nucleotides: TGTGCCAGCAGTTTATGGGGACTAGCGGGAAGCGGGTCCTACAATGAGCAGTTCTTC.

This clonotype was picked up a small number of times. V usage is TRBV20-1 and J usage is TRBJ2-5; D is uncertain. The CDR3 has 13 amino acids. Germline CDR1 reads DFQATT; CDR2 reads SNEGSKA (reference sequence). With 3 bases removed from V and 0 bases from J, the gap between germline ends came to 8 bases. The CDR3 sequence is CSARDMYQETQYF. In nucleotides, the CDR3 is TGCAGTGCTAGGGATATGTACCAAGAGACCCAGTACTTC.

On this clonotype: A read error may produce the germline difference seen at one junction end. This chain uses TRBV3-1 with TRBJ2-3; 16 positions agree with TRBD2. CDR3 length: 18 amino acids. Germline CDR1 reads LGHDT; CDR2 reads YNNKEL (reference sequence). For the CDR3, the DNA is TGTGCCAGCAGCCGGGGACTAGCGGGAGGGCCTAGCACAGAGACGCAGTATTTT. It encodes CASSRGLAGGPSTETQYF.

The chain combines TRBV25-1 with TRBJ2-1; D is undetermined. Trimming removed 4 bases at V and 13 bases at J, with 23 bases between. The CDR3 sequence is 15 residues long. CDR1 and CDR2 (germline): MGHDK, SYGVNS. CDR3 sequence reads: CASSGLDAAKETQFF. In nucleotides, the CDR3 is TGTGCCAGCAGTGGCCTGGACGCGGCCAAGGAGACCCAGTTCTTC.

The chain combines TRBV2 with TRBJ2-5, with D perhaps TRBD2 (5 bases). Gene TRBJ2-7 matches the end of the DNA better, so the J call may be wrong. The CDR3 covers 13 residues. Looked up from germline, CDR1 is SNHLY and CDR2 is FYNNEI. CDR3 sequence (DNA): TGTGCCAGCAGTGTGAGGGAATCCTACGAGCAGTACTTC. It specifies CASSVRESYEQYF.

This chain links TRBV7-8 with TRBJ1-4; D call uncertain. Germline CDR1 SGHVS, CDR2 FQNEAQ. The CDR3 has 15 residues. V dropped 3 bases and J dropped 7 bases, with 15 bases sitting between them. The CDR3 loop reads CASSLRLGGGEKLFF. DNA for the CDR3: TGTGCCAGCAGCTTGCGCCTTGGCGGTGGTGAAAAACTGTTTTTT.

The genes are TRBV7-2 and TRBJ2-4, with D perhaps given as TRBD1 or TRBD2 (5 bases each). Germline V CDR1 and CDR2: SGHTA, FQGNSA. V lost 3 bases to trimming and J lost 6 bases, with 15 bases between them. This CDR3 comprises 15 residues. The CDR3 sequence is CASSFLTGRGNIQYF. CDR3 coding DNA: TGTGCCAGCAGCTTTCTGACGGGACGGGGAAACATTCAGTACTTC.

This clonotype was found a few times. V usage is TRBV5-6 and J usage is TRBJ2-3; TRBD1 aligns across 9 bases. Germline trimming cut 0 bases from V and 2 bases from J; bases unmatched to any gene: 16. Germline V gene lookup returns CDR1 SGHDT and CDR2 YYEEEE. CDR3 size: 20 residues. CDR3 amino acids: CASSLVGTGLGNYPTDTQYF. CDR3 DNA: TGTGCCAGCAGCTTGGTGGGGACAGGGCTCGGAAACTATCCCACAGATACGCAGTATTTT.